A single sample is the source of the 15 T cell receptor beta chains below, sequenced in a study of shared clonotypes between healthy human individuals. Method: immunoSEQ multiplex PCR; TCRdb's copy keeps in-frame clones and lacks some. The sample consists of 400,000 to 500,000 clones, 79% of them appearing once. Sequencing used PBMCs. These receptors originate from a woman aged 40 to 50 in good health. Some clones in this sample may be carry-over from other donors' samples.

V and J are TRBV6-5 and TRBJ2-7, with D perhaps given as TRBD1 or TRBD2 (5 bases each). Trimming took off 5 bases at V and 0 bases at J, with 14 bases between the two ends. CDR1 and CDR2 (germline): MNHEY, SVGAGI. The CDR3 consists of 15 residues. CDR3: CASSGQGGNSYEQYF. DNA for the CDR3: TGTGCCAGCAGTGGACAAGGAGGAAACTCCTACGAGCAGTACTTC.

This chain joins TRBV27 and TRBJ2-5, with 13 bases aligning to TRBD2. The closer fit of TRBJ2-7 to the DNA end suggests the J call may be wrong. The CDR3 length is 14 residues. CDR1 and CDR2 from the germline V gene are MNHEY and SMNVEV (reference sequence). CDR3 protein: CASSGTSGNYEQYF. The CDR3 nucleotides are TGTGCCAGCAGTGGGACTAGCGGGAACTACGAGCAGTACTTC.

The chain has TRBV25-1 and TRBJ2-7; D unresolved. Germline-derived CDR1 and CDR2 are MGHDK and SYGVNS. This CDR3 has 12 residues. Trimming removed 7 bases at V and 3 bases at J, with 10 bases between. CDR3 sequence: CASMGFGYEQYF. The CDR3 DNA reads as TGTGCCAGCATGGGGTTTGGCTACGAGCAGTACTTC.

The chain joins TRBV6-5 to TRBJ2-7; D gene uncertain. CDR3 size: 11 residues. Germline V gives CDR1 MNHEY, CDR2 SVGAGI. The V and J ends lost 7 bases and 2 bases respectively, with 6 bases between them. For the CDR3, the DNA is TGTGCCAGCACCGGACCCTACGAGCAGTACTTC. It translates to CASTGPYEQYF.

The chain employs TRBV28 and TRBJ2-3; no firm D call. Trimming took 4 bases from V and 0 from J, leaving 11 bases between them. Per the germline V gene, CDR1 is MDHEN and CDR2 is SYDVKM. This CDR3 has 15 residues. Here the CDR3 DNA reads TGTGCCAGCAGTTCCTGGCTCCCAAGCACAGATACGCAGTATTTT. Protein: CASSSWLPSTDTQYF.

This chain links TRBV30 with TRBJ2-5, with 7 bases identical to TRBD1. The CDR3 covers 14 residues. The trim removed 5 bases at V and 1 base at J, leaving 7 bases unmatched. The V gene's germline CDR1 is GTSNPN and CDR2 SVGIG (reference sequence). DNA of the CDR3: TGTGCCTGGGCAGGGGGTCGGGGCCAAGAGACCCAGTACTTC. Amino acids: CAWAGGRGQETQYF.

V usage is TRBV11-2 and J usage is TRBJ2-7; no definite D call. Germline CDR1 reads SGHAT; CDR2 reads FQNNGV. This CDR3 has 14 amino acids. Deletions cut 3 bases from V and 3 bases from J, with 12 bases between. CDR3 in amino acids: CASSLGQSRYEQYF. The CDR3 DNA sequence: TGTGCCAGCAGCTTGGGCCAATCCCGCTACGAGCAGTACTTC.

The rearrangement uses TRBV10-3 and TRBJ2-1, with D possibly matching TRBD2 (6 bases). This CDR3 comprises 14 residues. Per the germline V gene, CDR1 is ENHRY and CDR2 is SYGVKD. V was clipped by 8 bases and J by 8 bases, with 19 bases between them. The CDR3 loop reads CAIEASARAHEQFF. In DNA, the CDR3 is TGTGCCATCGAAGCTAGCGCGAGGGCCCATGAGCAGTTCTTC.

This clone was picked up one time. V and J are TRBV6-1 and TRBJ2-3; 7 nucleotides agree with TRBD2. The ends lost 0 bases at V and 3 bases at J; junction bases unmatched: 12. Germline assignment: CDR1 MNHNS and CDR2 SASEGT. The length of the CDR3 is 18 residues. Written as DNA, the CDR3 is TGTGCCAGCAGTGAAGCGCTTTTGGCGGGAGCCGTGACAGATACGCAGTATTTT. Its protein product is CASSEALLAGAVTDTQYF.

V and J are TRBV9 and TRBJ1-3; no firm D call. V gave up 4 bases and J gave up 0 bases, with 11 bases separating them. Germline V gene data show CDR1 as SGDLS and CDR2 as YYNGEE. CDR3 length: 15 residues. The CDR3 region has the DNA TGTGCCAGCAGCCGTAGTAGAACCTCTGGAAACACCATATATTTT. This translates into CASSRSRTSGNTIYF.

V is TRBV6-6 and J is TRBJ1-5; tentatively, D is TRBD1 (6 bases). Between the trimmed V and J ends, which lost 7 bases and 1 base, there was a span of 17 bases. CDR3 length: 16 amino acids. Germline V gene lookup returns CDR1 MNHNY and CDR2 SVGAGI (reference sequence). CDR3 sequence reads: CASTPRGGISNQPQHF. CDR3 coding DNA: TGTGCCAGCACCCCCCGGGGGGGCATAAGCAATCAGCCCCAGCATTTT.

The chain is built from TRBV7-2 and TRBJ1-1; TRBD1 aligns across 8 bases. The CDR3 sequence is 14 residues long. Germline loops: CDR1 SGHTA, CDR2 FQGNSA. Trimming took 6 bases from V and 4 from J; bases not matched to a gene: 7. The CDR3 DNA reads TGTGCCAGCAGGGGAAGACAGGGGAGCACTGAAGCTTTCTTT. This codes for CASRGRQGSTEAFF.

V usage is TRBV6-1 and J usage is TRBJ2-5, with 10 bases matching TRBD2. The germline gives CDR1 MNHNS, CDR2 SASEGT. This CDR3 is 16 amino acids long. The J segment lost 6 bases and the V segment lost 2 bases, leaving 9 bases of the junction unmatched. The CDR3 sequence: CASSELAGTSVQTQYF. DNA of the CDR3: TGTGCCAGCAGTGAATTGGCCGGGACTAGCGTACAGACCCAGTACTTC.

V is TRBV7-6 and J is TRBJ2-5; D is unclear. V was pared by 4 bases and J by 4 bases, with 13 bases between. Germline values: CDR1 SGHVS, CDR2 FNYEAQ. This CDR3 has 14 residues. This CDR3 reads CASSSRREAETQYF. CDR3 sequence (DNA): TGTGCCAGCAGCTCCCGAAGAGAGGCAGAGACCCAGTACTTC.

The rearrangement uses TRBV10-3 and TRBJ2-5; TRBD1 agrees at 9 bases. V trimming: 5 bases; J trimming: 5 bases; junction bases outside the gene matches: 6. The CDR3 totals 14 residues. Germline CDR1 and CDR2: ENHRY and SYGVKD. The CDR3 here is CAISRKQGAETQYF. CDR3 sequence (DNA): TGTGCCATCAGTCGGAAACAGGGGGCCGAGACCCAGTACTTC.